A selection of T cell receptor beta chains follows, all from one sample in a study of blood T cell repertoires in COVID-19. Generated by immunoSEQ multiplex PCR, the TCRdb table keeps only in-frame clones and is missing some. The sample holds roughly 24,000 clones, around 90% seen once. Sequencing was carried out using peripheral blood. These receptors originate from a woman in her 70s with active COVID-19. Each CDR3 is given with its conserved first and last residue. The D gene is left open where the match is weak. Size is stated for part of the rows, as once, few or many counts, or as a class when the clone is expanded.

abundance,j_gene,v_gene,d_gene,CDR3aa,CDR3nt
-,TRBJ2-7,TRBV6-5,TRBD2,CASRGGVYEQYF,TGTGCCAGCAGGGGGGGGGTCTACGAGCAGTACTTC
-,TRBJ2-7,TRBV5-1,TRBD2,CASSLGLAGDWEQYF,TGCGCCAGCAGCTTGGGCCTAGCGGGGGACTGGGAGCAGTACTTC
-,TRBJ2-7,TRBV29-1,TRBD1,CSFSGQGAYEQYF,TGCAGCTTCAGTGGACAGGGGGCGTACGAGCAGTACTTC
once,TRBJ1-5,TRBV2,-,CASSGDQGNQPQHF,TGTGCCAGCAGTGGTGATCAGGGCAATCAGCCCCAGCATTTT
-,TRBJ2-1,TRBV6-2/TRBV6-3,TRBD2,CASSLQLAGGLYNEQFF,TGTGCCAGCAGTCTCCAACTAGCGGGGGGCCTCTACAATGAGCAGTTCTTC
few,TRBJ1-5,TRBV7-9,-,CASSSNSVSQPQHF,TGTGCCAGCAGCTCAAACAGTGTGTCTCAGCCCCAGCATTTT
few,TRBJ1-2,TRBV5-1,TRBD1,CASSLTDRVPYGYTF,TGCGCCAGCAGCTTGACGGACAGGGTCCCCTATGGCTACACCTTC
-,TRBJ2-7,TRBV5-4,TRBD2,CASSLDAGAYEQYF,TGTGCCAGCAGCTTGGATGCGGGGGCCTACGAGCAGTACTTC
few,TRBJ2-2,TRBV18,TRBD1,CASSPSGQGSTGELFF,TGTGCCAGCTCACCATCGGGACAGGGAAGCACCGGGGAGCTGTTTTTT
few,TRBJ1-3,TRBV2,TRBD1,CASNTGGGPGNTIYF,TGTGCCAGCAATACAGGGGGAGGACCTGGAAACACCATATATTTT
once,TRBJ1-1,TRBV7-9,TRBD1,CASSSPGQGTEAFF,TGTGCCAGCAGCTCCCCGGGACAGGGCACTGAAGCTTTCTTT
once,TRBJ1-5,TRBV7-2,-,CASSSQGSYQPQHF,TGTGCCAGCAGTTCCCAGGGGTCATATCAGCCCCAGCATTTT
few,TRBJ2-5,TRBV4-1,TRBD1,CASSQGNQGVRETQYF,TGCGCCAGCAGCCAAGGAAACCAGGGGGTTCGAGAGACCCAGTACTTC
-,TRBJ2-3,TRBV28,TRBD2,CASSLLLAGDTQYF,TGTGCCAGCAGTTTGCTACTAGCGGGAGATACGCAGTATTTT
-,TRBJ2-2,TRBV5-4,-,CASSFQGGNGELFF,TGTGCCAGCAGCTTTCAGGGCGGGAACGGGGAGCTGTTTTTT
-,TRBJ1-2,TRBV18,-,CASSPGQVYGYTF,TGTGCCAGCTCACCGGGGCAGGTGTATGGCTACACCTTC
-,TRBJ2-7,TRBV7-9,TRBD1,CASSETGGRDEQYF,TGTGCCAGCAGCGAGACAGGGGGCCGGGATGAGCAGTACTTC
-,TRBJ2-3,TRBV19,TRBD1,CASSFGQGVTDTQYF,TGTGCCAGTAGTTTCGGACAGGGCGTCACAGATACGCAGTATTTT
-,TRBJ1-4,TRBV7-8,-,CASSYQAKSGTLLEKLFF,TGTGCCAGCAGCTACCAGGCCAAATCCGGGACACTTCTTGAAAAACTGTTTTTT
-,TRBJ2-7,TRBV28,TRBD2,CASNLAGRKYF,TGTGCCAGCAATCTAGCGGGGCGCAAGTACTTC
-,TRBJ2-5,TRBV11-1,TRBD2,CASVRSGVVQETQYF,TGTGCCAGCGTAAGAAGCGGGGTAGTCCAAGAGACCCAGTACTTC
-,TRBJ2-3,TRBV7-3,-,CASSLRQSTDTQYF,TGTGCCAGCAGCTTAAGGCAGAGCACAGATACGCAGTATTTT
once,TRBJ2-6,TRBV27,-,CASSLDRFLSGANVLTF,TGTGCCAGCAGTTTAGACAGATTCCTCTCTGGGGCCAACGTCCTGACTTTC
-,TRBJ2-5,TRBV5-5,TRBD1,CASSRGQMTQYF,TGTGCCAGCAGCCGGGGACAGATGACCCAGTACTTC
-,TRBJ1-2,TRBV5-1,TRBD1,CASSLGATGGGNGYTF,TGCGCCAGCAGCTTAGGAGCGACAGGGGGCGGTAATGGCTACACCTTC
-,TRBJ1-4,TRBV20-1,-,CSASWGGRDEKLFF,TGCAGTGCTAGTTGGGGGGGCAGGGATGAAAAACTGTTTTTT
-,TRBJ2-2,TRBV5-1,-,CASSLVQGSTGELFF,TGCGCCAGCAGCTTGGTACAGGGAAGCACCGGGGAGCTGTTTTTT
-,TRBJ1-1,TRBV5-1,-,CASSLGATPNTEAFF,TGCGCCAGCAGCTTGGGAGCGACGCCGAACACTGAAGCTTTCTTT
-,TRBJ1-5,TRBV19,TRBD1,CASSIGDRVFNQPQHF,TGTGCCAGTAGTATAGGGGACAGGGTGTTTAATCAGCCCCAGCATTTT
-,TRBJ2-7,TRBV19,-,CASSIAREREQYF,TGTGCCAGTAGTATAGCGAGGGAACGGGAGCAGTACTTC
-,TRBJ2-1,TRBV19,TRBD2,CASKIASGTTHNEQFF,TGTGCCAGTAAAATAGCTAGCGGTACAACTCACAATGAGCAGTTCTTC
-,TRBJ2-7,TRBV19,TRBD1,CARNPRDRDHEQYF,TGTGCCCGGAACCCTCGGGACAGGGACCACGAGCAGTACTTC
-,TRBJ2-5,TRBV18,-,CASSPPTRSRETQYF,TGTGCCAGCTCACCTCCGACCAGGTCACGGGAGACCCAGTACTTC
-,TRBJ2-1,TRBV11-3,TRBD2,CASSLGRGAQFF,TGTGCCAGCAGCTTAGGGCGGGGGGCACAGTTCTTC
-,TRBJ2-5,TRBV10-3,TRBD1,CAISEGQGGETQYF,TGTGCCATCAGTGAAGGACAGGGTGGGGAGACCCAGTACTTC
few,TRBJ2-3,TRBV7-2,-,CASSLDSHTDTQYF,TGTGCCAGCAGCTTAGATAGTCACACAGATACGCAGTATTTT
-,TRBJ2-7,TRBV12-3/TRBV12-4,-,CASRDSSRYEQYF,TGTGCCAGCAGGGACAGCTCACGCTACGAGCAGTACTTC
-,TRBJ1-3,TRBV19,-,CASRPEVLSGNTIYF,TGTGCCAGTAGGCCGGAGGTTCTCTCTGGAAACACCATATATTTT
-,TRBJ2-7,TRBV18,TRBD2,CASSPPILAGGDGYEQYF,TGTGCCAGCTCACCACCCATACTAGCGGGGGGGGACGGCTACGAGCAGTACTTC